These 8 T cell receptor beta chains share one sample of origin, sequenced in a study of T cells expressing NK-cell markers. TCRdb derives one entry per CDR3 protein from the 5' RACE reads, leaving out DNA. The sample's table shows over 350,000 distinct CDR3 sequences. Sequencing was carried out using blood T cells: a sorted CD56 or NKG2C T cell subset, CD4+ or CD8+ T cells, or bulk PBMC T cells (not recorded which). The receptors were gathered from a woman between 45 and 65 years old in good health.

The chain joins TRBV5-1 to TRBJ1-4; TCRdb lists TRBD1, though no DNA is available to test this call. This CDR3 region has 14 residues. Germline V gene lookup returns CDR1 SGHRS and CDR2 YFSETQ. CDR3 residues: CASSTPGSNEKLFF. Using reference TRBV5-1 and TRBJ1-4 for the parts outside the CDR3, the full variable domain is KAGVTQTPRYLIKTRGQQVTLSCSPISGHRSVSWYQQTPGQGLQFLFEYFSETQRNKGNFPGRFSGRQFSNSRSEMNVSTLELGDSALYLCASSTPGSNEKLFFGSGTQLSVL.

This CDR3 reads CASSLHNRGLMNTQYF. The V call is TRBV14, the J call TRBJ2-3; there is no DNA to check the TCRdb D call of TRBD1. Germline CDR1 reads SGHDN; CDR2 reads FVKESK. The CDR3 totals 16 residues.

CDR3 loop: CATRPGPEFDEQFF. This chain connects TRBV15 to TRBJ2-1; TCRdb proposes TRBD2, but this gene call is untestable without DNA. There are 14 residues in the CDR3. CDR1 and CDR2 (germline): LNHNV, YYDKDF (reference sequence).

CDR3 protein: CASSGTSGGYNEQFF. The chain employs TRBV3-1 and TRBJ2-1; as DNA is missing, the TRBD2 call by TCRdb cannot be tested. Germline lookup yields CDR1 LGHDT and CDR2 YNNKEL (reference sequence). This CDR3 has 15 residues.

The gene calls are TRBV4-1 and TRBJ1-6; TCRdb lists TRBD1, though no DNA is available to test this call. CDR1 and CDR2 from the germline V gene are MGHRA and YSYEKL. The CDR3 extends over 15 amino acids. The CDR3: CASSQDAGVGSPLHF.

The chain has TRBV20-1 and TRBJ2-5; TCRdb gives TRBD1 as the D gene, but with no DNA this cannot be confirmed. Germline-derived CDR1 and CDR2 are DFQATT and SNEGSKA (reference sequence). This CDR3 has 13 residues. The CDR3 protein is CSVNTGGRETQYF.

The chain recombines TRBV6-5 with TRBJ2-3. The germline CDR1 and CDR2 sequences are MNHEY and SVGAGI. This CDR3 is built from 14 residues. CDR3 region: CASSDRLVADTQYF.

The chain links TRBV5-1 to TRBJ1-3. There are 14 residues in the CDR3. The germline gives CDR1 SGHRS, CDR2 YFSETQ. The CDR3 sequence: CASSLDNPGNTIYF.